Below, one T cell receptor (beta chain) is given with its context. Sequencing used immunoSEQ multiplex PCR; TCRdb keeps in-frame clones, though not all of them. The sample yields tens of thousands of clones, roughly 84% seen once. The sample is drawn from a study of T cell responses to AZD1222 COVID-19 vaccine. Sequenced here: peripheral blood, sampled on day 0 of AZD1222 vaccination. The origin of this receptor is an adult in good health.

CDR3 loop: CASSSDRESTNEKLFF. The CDR3 DNA reads as TGTGCCAGCAGCTCGGACAGGGAATCAACTAATGAAAAACTGTTTTTT. The gene calls are TRBV9 and TRBJ1-4; 8 nucleotides line up with TRBD1. With 4 bases clipped from V and 0 bases from J, the junction kept 5 bases outside the gene matches. The CDR3 runs to 16 residues. Germline-derived CDR1 and CDR2 are SGDLS and YYNGEE.